This T cell receptor beta chain derives from a study of blood T cell repertoires in COVID-19. Study at large: The analysed material was cDNA or gDNA that came from T cells, B-cell-depleted T cells, or PBMCs.

Participants' reported clinical history set cohort assignment. The data were produced by immunoSEQ multiplex PCR, yet TCRdb's version contains in-frame clones alone and is incomplete. This sample yields approximately 180,000 clones, of which roughly 80% are seen a single time; 4% to 6.5% belongs to the top ten. Germline V gene sequence: CDR1 MNHEY, CDR2 SVGEGT. V was clipped by 2 bases and J by 5 bases; unmatched bases: 6. The CDR3 is made up of 15 amino acids. V gene TRBV6-2 or TRBV6-3 combines with J gene TRBJ2-3; 8 bases line up with TRBD2. Sequenced input: PBMCs or T cells enriched from blood (not recorded which). The origin of this receptor is a woman aged 60 to 75 with acute COVID-19. The CDR3 is CASSYTRGGRDTQYF. CDR3 DNA sequence: TGTGCCAGCAGTTACACCCGGGGGGGCCGAGATACGCAGTATTTT.